The clone carrying this TCR beta chain was picked up one time. The antigen remains unidentified. The PCR employed 60 Vbeta primers together with 13 Jbeta primers. Clones were sequenced by immunoSEQ multiplex PCR, and TCRdb holds only the in-frame ones, with some missing. The sample consists of roughly 110,000 clones, 65% to 90% of them appearing once. This sample was taken from a study of cytomegalovirus exposure and HLA in healthy donors. As for the study in general: Membership in the Caucasian-associated ancestry cluster was found for about four fifths of nearly 400 genotyped donors.

Study-level results: The classifier, whose performance was assessed in both the original and validation cohorts, reportedly diagnosed cytomegalovirus status with high specificity and sensitivity.

This sequence was found in a man in his fifties or sixties in good health and CMV-seronegative. Source material: PBMCs.

CDR3 protein: CASSRDRRGWETQYF. As DNA, the CDR3 is TGTGCCAGCAGTAGGGACCGTCGGGGGTGGGAGACCCAGTACTTC. The genes are TRBV6-5 and TRBJ2-5; tentatively, D is TRBD2 (6 bases). CDR1 MNHEY and CDR2 SVGAGI come from the germline V gene. V lost 5 bases and J 5 bases, leaving 18 bases between the germline ends. The CDR3 spans 15 residues.